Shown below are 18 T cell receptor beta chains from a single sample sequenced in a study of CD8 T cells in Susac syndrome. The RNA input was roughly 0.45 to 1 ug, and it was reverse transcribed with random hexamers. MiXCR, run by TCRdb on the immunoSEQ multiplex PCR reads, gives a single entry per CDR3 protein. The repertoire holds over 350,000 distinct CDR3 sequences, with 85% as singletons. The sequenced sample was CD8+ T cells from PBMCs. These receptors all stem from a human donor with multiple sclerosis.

CDR3 bases: TGTGCCAGCAGCTTAGGACTAGCGGGAGGGACCTACAATGAGCAGTTCTTC. It is translated as CASSLGLAGGTYNEQFF. This rearrangement joins TRBV7-9 to TRBJ2-1; 14 nucleotides line up with TRBD2. The germline CDR1 and CDR2 sequences are SEHNR and FQNEAQ (reference sequence). V dropped 1 base and J dropped 2; count of bases not matched to a gene: 1. CDR3 length: 17 amino acids.

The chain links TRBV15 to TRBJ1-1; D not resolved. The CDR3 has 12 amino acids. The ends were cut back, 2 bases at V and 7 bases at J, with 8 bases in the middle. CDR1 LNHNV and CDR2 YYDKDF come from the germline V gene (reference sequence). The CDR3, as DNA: TGTGCCACCAGCAGACATCGGGATGAAGCTTTCTTT. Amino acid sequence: CATSRHRDEAFF.

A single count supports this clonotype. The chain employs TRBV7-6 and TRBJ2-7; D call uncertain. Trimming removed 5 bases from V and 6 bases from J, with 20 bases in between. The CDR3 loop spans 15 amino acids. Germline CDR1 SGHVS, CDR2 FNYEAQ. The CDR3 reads CASSLGKQGLAEQYF. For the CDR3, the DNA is TGTGCCAGCAGCCTTGGTAAGCAAGGTCTTGCCGAGCAGTACTTC.

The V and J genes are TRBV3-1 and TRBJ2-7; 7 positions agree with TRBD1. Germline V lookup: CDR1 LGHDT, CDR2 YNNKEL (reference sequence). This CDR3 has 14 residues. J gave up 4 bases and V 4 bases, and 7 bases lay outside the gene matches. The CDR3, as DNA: TGTGCCAGCAGCCCCGGGACAGATCTTTACGAGCAGTACTTC. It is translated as CASSPGTDLYEQYF.

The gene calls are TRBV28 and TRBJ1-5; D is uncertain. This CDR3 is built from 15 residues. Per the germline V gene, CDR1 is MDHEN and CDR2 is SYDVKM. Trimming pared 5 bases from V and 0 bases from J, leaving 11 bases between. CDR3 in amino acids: CASSTESYSNQPQHF. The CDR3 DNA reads TGTGCCAGCAGTACAGAATCCTATAGCAATCAGCCCCAGCATTTT.

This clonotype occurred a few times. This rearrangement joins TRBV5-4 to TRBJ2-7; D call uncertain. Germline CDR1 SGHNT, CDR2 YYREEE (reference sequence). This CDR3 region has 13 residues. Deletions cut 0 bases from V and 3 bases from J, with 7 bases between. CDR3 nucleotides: TGTGCCAGCAGCTTGGACAGCGTCTACGAGCAGTACTTC. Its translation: CASSLDSVYEQYF. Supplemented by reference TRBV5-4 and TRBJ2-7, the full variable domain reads ETGVTQSPTHLIKTRGQQVTLRCSSQSGHNTVSWYQQALGQGPQFIFQYYREEENGRGNFPPRFSGLQFPNYSSELNVNALELDDSALYLCASSLDSVYEQYFGPGTRLTVT.

CDR3 amino acids: CAWVGAGETFSSYNEQFF. The CDR3 bases are TGTGCCTGGGTTGGGGCGGGGGAGACTTTTAGCTCCTACAATGAGCAGTTCTTC. The rearrangement links TRBV30 to TRBJ2-1, with 7 bases matching TRBD2. V lost 5 bases to trimming and J lost 0 bases; unmatched junction nucleotides: 16. Per the germline V gene, CDR1 is GTSNPN and CDR2 is SVGIG (reference sequence). The CDR3 runs 18 residues.

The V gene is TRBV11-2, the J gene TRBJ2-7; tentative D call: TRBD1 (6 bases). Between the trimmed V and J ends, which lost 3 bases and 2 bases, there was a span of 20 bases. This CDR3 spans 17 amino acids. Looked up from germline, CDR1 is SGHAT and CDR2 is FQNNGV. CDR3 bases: TGTGCCAGCAGCTTGGGGGCTCTACTCTACAAAACCTACGAGCAGTACTTC. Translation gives CASSLGALLYKTYEQYF. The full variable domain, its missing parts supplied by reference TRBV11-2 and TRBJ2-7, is EAGVAQSPRYKIIEKRQSVAFWCNPISGHATLYWYQQILGQGPKLLIQFQNNGVVDDSQLPKDRFSAERLKGVDSTLKIQPAKLEDSAVYLCASSLGALLYKTYEQYFGPGTRLTVT.

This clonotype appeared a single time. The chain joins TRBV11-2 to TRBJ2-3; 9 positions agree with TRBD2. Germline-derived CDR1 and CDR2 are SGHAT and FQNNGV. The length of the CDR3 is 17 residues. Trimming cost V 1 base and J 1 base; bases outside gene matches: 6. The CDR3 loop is CASSLVRASGGTDTQYF. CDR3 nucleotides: TGTGCCAGCAGCTTAGTTAGGGCTAGCGGGGGCACAGATACGCAGTATTTT.

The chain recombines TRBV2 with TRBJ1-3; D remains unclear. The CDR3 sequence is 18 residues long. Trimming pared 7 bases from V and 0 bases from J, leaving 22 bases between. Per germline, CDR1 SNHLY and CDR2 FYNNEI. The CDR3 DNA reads TGTGCCAGCATTAACTGGGCTACAGTGGGTGACTCTGGAAACACCATATATTTT. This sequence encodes CASINWATVGDSGNTIYF.

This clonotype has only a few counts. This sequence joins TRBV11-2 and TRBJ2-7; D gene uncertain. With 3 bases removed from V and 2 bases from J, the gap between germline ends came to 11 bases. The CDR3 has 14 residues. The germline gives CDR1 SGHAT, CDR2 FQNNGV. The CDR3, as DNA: TGTGCCAGCAGCTTCGACCCCGACCCCTACGAGCAGTACTTC. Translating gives CASSFDPDPYEQYF.

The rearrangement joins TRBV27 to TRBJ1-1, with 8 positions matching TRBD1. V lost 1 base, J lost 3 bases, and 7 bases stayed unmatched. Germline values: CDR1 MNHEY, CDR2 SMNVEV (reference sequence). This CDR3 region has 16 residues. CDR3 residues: CASSLFPQGADTEAFF. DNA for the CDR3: TGTGCCAGCAGTTTATTTCCCCAGGGGGCAGACACTGAAGCTTTCTTT.

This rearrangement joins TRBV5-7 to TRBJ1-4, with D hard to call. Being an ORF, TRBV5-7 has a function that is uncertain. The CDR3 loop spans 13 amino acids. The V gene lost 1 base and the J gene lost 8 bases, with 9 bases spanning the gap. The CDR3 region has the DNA TGTGCCAGCAGCTTGAGTGGGGAAGAAAAACTGTTTTTT. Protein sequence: CASSLSGEEKLFF.

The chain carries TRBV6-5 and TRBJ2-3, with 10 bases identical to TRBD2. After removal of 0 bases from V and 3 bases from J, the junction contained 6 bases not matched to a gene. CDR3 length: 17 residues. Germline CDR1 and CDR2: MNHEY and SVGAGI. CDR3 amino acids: CASSYSLAGALTDTQYF. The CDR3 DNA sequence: TGTGCCAGCAGTTACTCCCTAGCGGGAGCATTAACAGATACGCAGTATTTT.

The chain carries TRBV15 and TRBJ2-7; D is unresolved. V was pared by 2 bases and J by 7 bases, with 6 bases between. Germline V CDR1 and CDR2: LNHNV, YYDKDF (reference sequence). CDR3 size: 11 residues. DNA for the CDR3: TGTGCCACCAGCAGACTGGAGGAGCAGTACTTC. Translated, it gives CATSRLEEQYF.

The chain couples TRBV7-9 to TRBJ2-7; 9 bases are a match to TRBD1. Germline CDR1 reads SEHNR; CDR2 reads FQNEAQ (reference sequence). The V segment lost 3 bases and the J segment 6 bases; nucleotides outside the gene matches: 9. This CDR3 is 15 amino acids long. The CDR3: CASSLHGTGTSEQYF. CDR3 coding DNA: TGTGCCAGCAGCTTGCATGGGACAGGGACTTCCGAGCAGTACTTC.

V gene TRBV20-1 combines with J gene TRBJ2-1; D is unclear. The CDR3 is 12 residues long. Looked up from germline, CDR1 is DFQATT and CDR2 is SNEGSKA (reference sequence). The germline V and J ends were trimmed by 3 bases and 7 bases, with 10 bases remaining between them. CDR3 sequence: CSASLRANEQFF. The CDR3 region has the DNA TGCAGTGCTAGTCTTAGGGCGAATGAGCAGTTCTTC.

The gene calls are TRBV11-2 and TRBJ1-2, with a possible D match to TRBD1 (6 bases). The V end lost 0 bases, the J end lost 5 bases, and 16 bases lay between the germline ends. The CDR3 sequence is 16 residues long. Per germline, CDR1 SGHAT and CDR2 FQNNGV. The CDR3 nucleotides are TGTGCCAGCAGCTTAGATTGGCCGGCGGGGGCTTATGGCTACACCTTC. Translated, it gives CASSLDWPAGAYGYTF.